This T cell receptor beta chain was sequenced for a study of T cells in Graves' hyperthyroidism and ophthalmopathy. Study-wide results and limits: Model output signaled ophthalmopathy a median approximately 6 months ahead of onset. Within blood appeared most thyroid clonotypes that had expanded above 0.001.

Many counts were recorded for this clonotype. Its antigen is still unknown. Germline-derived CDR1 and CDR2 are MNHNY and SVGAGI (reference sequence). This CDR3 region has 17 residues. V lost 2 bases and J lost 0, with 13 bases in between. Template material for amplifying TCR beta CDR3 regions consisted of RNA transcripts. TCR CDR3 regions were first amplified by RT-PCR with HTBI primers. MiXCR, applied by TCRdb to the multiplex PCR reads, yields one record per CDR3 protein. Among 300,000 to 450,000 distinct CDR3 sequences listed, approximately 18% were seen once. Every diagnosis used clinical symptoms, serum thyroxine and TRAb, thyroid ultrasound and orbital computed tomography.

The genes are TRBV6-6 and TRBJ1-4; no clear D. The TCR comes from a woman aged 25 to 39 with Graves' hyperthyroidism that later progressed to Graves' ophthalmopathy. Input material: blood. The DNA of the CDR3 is TGTGCCAGCAGTTACGCCGCAATATCCGCAACTAATGAAAAACTGTTTTTT. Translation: CASSYAAISATNEKLFF.